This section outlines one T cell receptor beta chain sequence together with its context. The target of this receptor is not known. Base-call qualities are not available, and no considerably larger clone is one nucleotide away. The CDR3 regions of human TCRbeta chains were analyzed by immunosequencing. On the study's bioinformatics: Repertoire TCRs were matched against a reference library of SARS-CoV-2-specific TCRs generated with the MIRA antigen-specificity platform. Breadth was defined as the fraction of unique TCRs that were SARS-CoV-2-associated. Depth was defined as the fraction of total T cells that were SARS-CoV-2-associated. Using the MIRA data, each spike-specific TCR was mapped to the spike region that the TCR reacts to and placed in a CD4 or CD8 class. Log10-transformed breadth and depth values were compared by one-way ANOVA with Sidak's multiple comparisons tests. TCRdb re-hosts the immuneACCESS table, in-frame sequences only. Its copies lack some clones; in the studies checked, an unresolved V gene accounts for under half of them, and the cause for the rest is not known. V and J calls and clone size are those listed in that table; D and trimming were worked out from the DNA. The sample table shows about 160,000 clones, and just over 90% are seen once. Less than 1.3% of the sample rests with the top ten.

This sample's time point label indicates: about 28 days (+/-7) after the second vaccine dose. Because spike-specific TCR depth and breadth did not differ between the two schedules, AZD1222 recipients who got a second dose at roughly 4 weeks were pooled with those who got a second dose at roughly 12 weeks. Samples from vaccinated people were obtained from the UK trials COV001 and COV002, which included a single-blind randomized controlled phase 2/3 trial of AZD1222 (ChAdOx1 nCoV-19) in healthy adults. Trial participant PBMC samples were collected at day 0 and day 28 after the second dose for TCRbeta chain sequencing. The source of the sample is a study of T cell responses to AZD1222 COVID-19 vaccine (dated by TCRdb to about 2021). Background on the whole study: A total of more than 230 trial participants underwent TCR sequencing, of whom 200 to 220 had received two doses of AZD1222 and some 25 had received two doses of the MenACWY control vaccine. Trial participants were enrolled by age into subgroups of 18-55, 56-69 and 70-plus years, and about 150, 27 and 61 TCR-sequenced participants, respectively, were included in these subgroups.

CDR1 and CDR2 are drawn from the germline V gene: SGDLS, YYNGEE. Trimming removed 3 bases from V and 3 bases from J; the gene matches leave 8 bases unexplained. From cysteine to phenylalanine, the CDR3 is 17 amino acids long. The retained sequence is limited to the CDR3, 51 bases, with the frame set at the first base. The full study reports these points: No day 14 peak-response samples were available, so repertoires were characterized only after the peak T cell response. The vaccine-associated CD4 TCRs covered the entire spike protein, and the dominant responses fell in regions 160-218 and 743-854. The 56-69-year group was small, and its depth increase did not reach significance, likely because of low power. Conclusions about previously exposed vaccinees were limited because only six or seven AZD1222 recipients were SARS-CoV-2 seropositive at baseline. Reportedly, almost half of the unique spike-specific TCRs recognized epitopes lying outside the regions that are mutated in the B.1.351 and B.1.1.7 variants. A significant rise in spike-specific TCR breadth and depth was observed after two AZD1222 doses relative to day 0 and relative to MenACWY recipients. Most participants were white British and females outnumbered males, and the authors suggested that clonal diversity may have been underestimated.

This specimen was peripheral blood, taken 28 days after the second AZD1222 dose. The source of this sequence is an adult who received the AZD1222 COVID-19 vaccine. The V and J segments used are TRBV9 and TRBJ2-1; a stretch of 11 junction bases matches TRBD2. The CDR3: CASSAGTSGTNYNEQFF. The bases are TGTGCCAGCAGCGCGGGGACTAGCGGCACGAACTACAATGAGCAGTTCTTC.